Listed below are T cell receptor beta chains from one sample, sequenced in a study of cytotoxic CD8 clonotypes in ibrutinib-treated CLL. Produced via immunoSEQ multiplex PCR; TCRdb's table is partial and in-frame only. The table records approximately 150,000 clones, approximately 80% of them present only once. The sample in question was PBMCs, obtained after 24 months of ibrutinib treatment. These receptor sequences come from a human donor with chronic lymphocytic leukemia. Both conserved end residues are part of each CDR3. A D gene is named only where the DNA matches it firmly. Clone size is stated in some rows and not others, as once, few, many or a class when expanded.

D,length,J,size,V,DNA,CDR3
.,12,TRBJ1-4,.,TRBV4-1,TGCGCCAGCAGCCTTGGGGGGGAAAAACTGTTTTTT,CASSLGGEKLFF
.,16,TRBJ1-5,few,TRBV18,TGTGCCAGCTCACCACTCGGGACATCGGGCAATCAGCCCCAGCATTTT,CASSPLGTSGNQPQHF
TRBD1,15,TRBJ1-1,.,TRBV9,TGTGCCAGCAGCGCCAACAGGGGCCTGAACACTGAAGCTTTCTTT,CASSANRGLNTEAFF
TRBD1,15,TRBJ2-1,.,TRBV7-2,TGTGCCAGCAGTTCCGGGACAGGGTTTCTCTATGAGCAGTTCTTC,CASSSGTGFLYEQFF
.,14,TRBJ1-1,.,TRBV7-9,TGTGCCAGCAGCTTAGAGGGTAGGGGCGCTGAAGCTTTCTTT,CASSLEGRGAEAFF
.,12,TRBJ2-7,.,TRBV28,TGTGCCAGCAGTCTGCCTCAGGACGAGCAGTACTTC,CASSLPQDEQYF
.,15,TRBJ2-7,.,TRBV7-9,TGTGCCAGCAGCCATTCCCGGGGGAGCTCCTACGAGCAGTACTTC,CASSHSRGSSYEQYF
TRBD2,15,TRBJ2-1,few,TRBV7-9,TGTGCCAGCAGCTTATCTGGACTAGTCCACAATGAGCAGTTCTTC,CASSLSGLVHNEQFF
.,16,TRBJ2-7,.,TRBV19,TGTGCCAGTAGTCGTCGGACAGCAACTTCTTCCTACGAGCAGTACTTC,CASSRRTATSSYEQYF
.,14,TRBJ1-1,.,TRBV18,TGTGCCAGCTCCCGGGATCAGGGGTCCGCTGAAGCTTTCTTT,CASSRDQGSAEAFF
TRBD1,15,TRBJ1-2,.,TRBV7-8,TGTGCCAGCAGCTCCCGGGACAGGCGCCTCTATGGCTACACCTTC,CASSSRDRRLYGYTF
.,16,TRBJ2-7,.,TRBV7-6,TGTGCCAGCAGCCCCGGGGAGAACGTAGGAGTCGGCGAGCAGTACTTC,CASSPGENVGVGEQYF
.,15,TRBJ2-1,.,TRBV11-2,TGTGCCAGCAGCGACGCTGGAAGCCCCTACAATGAGCAGTTCTTC,CASSDAGSPYNEQFF
TRBD1,14,TRBJ1-4,.,TRBV5-6,TGTGCCAGCAGCACAGGGACAGCATATGAAAAACTGTTTTTT,CASSTGTAYEKLFF
TRBD2,18,TRBJ2-6,.,TRBV7-2,TGTGCCAGCAGCTTAGCGGCTTGGGGGGGCTCTGGGGCCAACGTCCTGACTTTC,CASSLAAWGGSGANVLTF
.,17,TRBJ1-5,.,TRBV28,TGTGCCAGCAGTTTATTTTTTGACCCTCCTATCGGTCAGCCCCAGCATTTT,CASSLFFDPPIGQPQHF
.,13,TRBJ1-2,.,TRBV5-1,TGCGCCAGCAGCTTGCGGCCAGACTATGGCTACACCTTC,CASSLRPDYGYTF
TRBD1,18,TRBJ1-2,.,TRBV28,TGTGCCAGCAGTCTCCTATTCTCGACAGGGGGCATTAACTATGGCTACACCTTC,CASSLLFSTGGINYGYTF
.,13,TRBJ2-2,.,TRBV6-6,TGTGCCAGCACGATCCGGGTCTCCGGGGAGCTGTTTTTT,CASTIRVSGELFF
TRBD1,19,TRBJ1-1,.,TRBV19,TGTGCCAGTAGCAGAGACAGGGGACTTCAACCCCTCACGAACACTGAAGCTTTCTTT,CASSRDRGLQPLTNTEAFF
TRBD1,16,TRBJ2-1,.,TRBV5-1,TGCGCCAGCAGCTTGTCCGGGACAGGGGGCGAAAATGAGCAGTTCTTC,CASSLSGTGGENEQFF
TRBD1,15,TRBJ2-3,.,TRBV30,TGTGCCTGGAGTGTACCTGGGACAGGGCGAGATACGCAGTATTTT,CAWSVPGTGRDTQYF
.,15,TRBJ2-3,.,TRBV12-5,TGTGCTAGTGGTTTGGGCGGGGCCCCCCCAGATACGCAGTATTTT,CASGLGGAPPDTQYF
.,13,TRBJ2-3,few,TRBV7-9,TGTGCCAGCAGCTTACTCCCAGGCGATACGCAGTATTTT,CASSLLPGDTQYF
.,13,TRBJ2-1,.,TRBV4-3,TGCGCCAGCAGCCAAGACCGGTTGGGTGAGCAGTTCTTC,CASSQDRLGEQFF
TRBD1,17,TRBJ1-2,.,TRBV27,TGTGCCAGCAGTTTGGGGACAGGGGCCACTCCTAACTATGGCTACACCTTC,CASSLGTGATPNYGYTF
.,13,TRBJ2-7,.,TRBV30,TGTGCCTGGAGTATGGGAGGTCCCTACGAGCAGTACTTC,CAWSMGGPYEQYF
TRBD1,17,TRBJ2-3,.,TRBV6-4,TGTGCCAGCAGTGACTCGAACGGACAGGGGGGCGCAGATACGCAGTATTTT,CASSDSNGQGGADTQYF
.,13,TRBJ2-7,.,TRBV5-1,TGCGCCAGCAGCCCGACTCGTCCCTACGAGCAGTACTTC,CASSPTRPYEQYF
TRBD1,16,TRBJ1-1,.,TRBV5-6,TGTGCCAGCACCCACGGACAGGACCCGTTTTTTACTGAAGCTTTCTTT,CASTHGQDPFFTEAFF
.,15,TRBJ2-7,once,TRBV6-5,TGTGCCAGCAGTTACAGCGGGCACGACCTCTACGAGCAGTACTTC,CASSYSGHDLYEQYF
.,15,TRBJ1-5,.,TRBV7-9,TGTGCCAGCAGCTGGGGACAAAATAGCAATCAGCCCCAGCATTTT,CASSWGQNSNQPQHF
.,16,TRBJ2-3,.,TRBV28,TGTGCCAGCATCGCTCGCGGGCTAGCGAGCACAGATACGCAGTATTTT,CASIARGLASTDTQYF
.,17,TRBJ2-1,.,TRBV5-5,TGTGCCAGCAGCTTGGCTGGGGGGGCCCTCTCCTACAATGAGCAGTTCTTC,CASSLAGGALSYNEQFF
.,13,TRBJ2-5,.,TRBV7-2,TGTGCCAGCAGCTTGGGGGTGGGGGAGACCCAGTACTTC,CASSLGVGETQYF
.,16,TRBJ2-6,.,TRBV7-8,TGTGCCAGCAGCTTAGAGGGCAGGGCCGGGGCCAACGTCCTGACTTTC,CASSLEGRAGANVLTF
TRBD1,19,TRBJ2-6,.,TRBV2,TGTGCCAGCAGTGAAGAGCCGGGACAGCCGAGCTCTGGGGCCAACGTCCTGACTTTC,CASSEEPGQPSSGANVLTF
.,16,TRBJ1-6,.,TRBV19,TGTGCCAGTAGTTGGGGGTCGCGCCCCAATAATTCACCCCTCCACTTT,CASSWGSRPNNSPLHF
.,13,TRBJ1-2,.,TRBV30,TGTGCCTGGGGGCGGGCAGGGGCGGAGGGCTACACCTTC,CAWGRAGAEGYTF
.,18,TRBJ1-4,.,TRBV4-1,TGCGCCAGCAGCCGCATTCTCCGGGCCGATTCAACTAATGAAAAACTGTTTTTT,CASSRILRADSTNEKLFF
.,17,TRBJ2-7,many,TRBV5-6,TGTGCCAGCAGCTTGTATCCGGGAGAGCCCTCCTCCTACGAGCAGTACTTC,CASSLYPGEPSSYEQYF
TRBD1,14,TRBJ2-5,.,TRBV6-5,TGTGCCAGCAGCCTTGGACAGGTACAAGAGACCCAGTACTTC,CASSLGQVQETQYF
.,15,TRBJ1-1,.,TRBV5-4,TGTGCCAGCACCCTAGACGGTAGCGGGAACACTGAAGCTTTCTTT,CASTLDGSGNTEAFF
.,12,TRBJ2-7,.,TRBV5-6,TGTGCCAGCACCCAGGGGCCCTACGAGCAGTACTTC,CASTQGPYEQYF
.,14,TRBJ1-1,.,TRBV30,TGTGCCTGGAGCCCTGGGACAAGGAACACTGAAGCTTTCTTT,CAWSPGTRNTEAFF
.,13,TRBJ1-2,.,TRBV5-1,TGCGCCAGCAGCCCGGGGACGGTGGAGGGCTACACCTTC,CASSPGTVEGYTF
.,14,TRBJ1-3,.,TRBV4-1,TGCGCCAGCAGCCTCGAAGGGGAGGGAAACACCATATATTTT,CASSLEGEGNTIYF
TRBD1,17,TRBJ2-1,.,TRBV7-2,TGTGCCAGCAGCTTTTTTGCCGGGACAGGGGTATCAAGTGAGCAGTTCTTC,CASSFFAGTGVSSEQFF
.,15,TRBJ2-3,.,TRBV7-9,TGTGCCAGCAGTAGGTCTGCCCTGAGCACAGATACGCAGTATTTT,CASSRSALSTDTQYF
.,21,TRBJ1-1,.,TRBV18,TGTGCCAGCTCACCACGTCAGTTGGGTGGCATCCGAAGCTCTTTGAACACTGAAGCTTTCTTT,CASSPRQLGGIRSSLNTEAFF
.,12,TRBJ1-1,once,TRBV23-1,TGCGCCAGCTCGGGAAGGCGGGTTGAAGCTTTCTTT,CASSGRRVEAFF
.,16,TRBJ2-6,.,TRBV7-9,TGTGCCAGCAGCCGACCGCAGGGGCTGCGGGCCAACGTCCTGACTTTC,CASSRPQGLRANVLTF
.,17,TRBJ2-7,.,TRBV13,TGTGCCAGCAGGGAGAGGTTCACCGGGACAAAGAACTACGAGCAGTACTTC,CASRERFTGTKNYEQYF
.,13,TRBJ1-4,.,TRBV5-1,TGCGCCACCGGGACACCCACTAATGAAAAACTGTTTTTT,CATGTPTNEKLFF
TRBD1,15,TRBJ2-7,.,TRBV7-3,TGTGCCAGCAGCCAAAACACAGGGGAACGGTACGAGCAGTACTTC,CASSQNTGERYEQYF
TRBD1,16,TRBJ1-6,.,TRBV5-1,TGCGCCAGCAGCCCCGATGCCGGGACAGCCAATTCACCCCTCCACTTT,CASSPDAGTANSPLHF
.,12,TRBJ2-1,once,TRBV6-5,TGTGCCAGCGTGGGGACGAGCTATGAGCAGTTCTTC,CASVGTSYEQFF
TRBD1,14,TRBJ2-7,many,TRBV19,TGTGCCAGTAGTATCCGGGACAGGGGGAACGAGCAGTACTTC,CASSIRDRGNEQYF
.,13,TRBJ2-7,.,TRBV29-1,TGCAGCGTTGAAGAGGGGCAGGGCCACGAGCAGTACTTC,CSVEEGQGHEQYF